This TCR beta chain is from a study of T cells in Graves' hyperthyroidism and ophthalmopathy. Study-level points and caveats: Separating ophthalmopathy from stable hyperthyroidism was achieved by a 13 V-J model.

Comments on this clonotype: Its matching antigen is unknown.

Exclusion criteria comprised uncontrolled infection, other autoimmune disease, pregnancy or lactation. Looked up from germline, CDR1 is SGHAT and CDR2 is FQDESV (reference sequence). This CDR3 contains 15 residues. Trimming cost V 6 bases and J 5 bases; bases outside gene matches: 11. RNA transcripts served as the template for amplifying TCR beta CDR3 regions. First-round RT-PCR of the TCR CDR3 relied on the HTBI primer set. Each CDR3 protein gets one entry after TCRdb re-called the multiplex PCR reads with MiXCR. The repertoire has around 540,000 distinct CDR3 sequences, 46% of them found once; the top ten carry just under 8.5%.

This receptor was obtained from a woman aged 18-30 years with Graves' hyperthyroidism. What was sequenced was peripheral blood or thyroid tissue (not recorded which). The chain carries TRBV11-1 and TRBJ2-5; 8 positions match TRBD2. The CDR3 reads CASSYQGLVWETQYF. The CDR3 nucleotides read TGTGCCAGCAGTTACCAGGGACTAGTTTGGGAGACCCAGTACTTC.